This T cell receptor beta chain emerged from a study of beta chain features in type 1 diabetes. What was sequenced were expressed TCRB transcripts, since all of the isolated RNA had been reverse transcribed. Profiled with immunoSEQ multiplex PCR; TCRdb holds only in-frame clones, not every one. The repertoire holds 500,000 to 700,000 clones, with 15% to 17% as singletons. CD45RO/CCR7/CD25/CD127/CD95/CD27 staining was used to isolate CD4+ naive, central memory, regulatory and stem cell-like memory cells by sorting. CDR3 size: 15 residues. Trimming left V 0 bases short and J 6 bases short, with 13 bases between. Germline loops: CDR1 SGHAT, CDR2 FQNNGV.

This clonotype originated in a man aged 18 to 29 in good health. V is TRBV11-2 and J is TRBJ2-3; D is undetermined. The specimen was naive CD4+ T cells from blood. The CDR3 DNA sequence: TGTGCCAGCAGCTTAGATCTACTCCGCGCGGATACGCAGTATTTT. It specifies CASSLDLLRADTQYF.